This T cell receptor beta chain originates from a study of cytomegalovirus exposure and HLA in healthy donors. The study sampled nominally healthy donors, though unrecorded immune exposures were likely. PCR employed 60 Vbeta and 13 Jbeta primers. The repertoire was sequenced with immunoSEQ multiplex PCR; TCRdb's copy has only in-frame clones and lacks some. The sample has under 130,000 clones; roughly 73% are singletons. Germline V gene data show CDR1 as MDHEN and CDR2 as SYDVKM. V lost 3 bases, J lost 7 bases, and 2 bases stayed unmatched. This CDR3 is built from 13 residues. This sequence joins TRBV28 and TRBJ2-1, with 8 nucleotides matching TRBD1. What was sequenced was PBMCs. This TCR was sampled from a woman in her forties in good health and CMV-seropositive. In DNA form, the CDR3 reads TGTGCCAGCAGTTTCCAGGGGGCAAATGAGCAGTTCTTC. It encodes CASSFQGANEQFF.